The 8 T cell receptor beta chains below all came from one sample that was sequenced in a study of blood T cells in healthy people across ages. The use of a sample-barcoded 5' primer and a J-beta primer mix characterized a second PCR of about 6 to 12 cycles. MiXCR, applied by TCRdb to the 5' RACE reads, yields one record per CDR3 protein. Among about 700,000 distinct CDR3 sequences, less than 40% were seen once, and the ten largest hold over 15%. The sequenced sample consisted of blood. The receptors shown here come from a woman at least 80 years old in good health.

This clonotype was detected many times. CDR3 bases: TGTGCCAGCAGCTTTGATAAGGGCTACGAGCAGTACTTC. Amino acids: CASSFDKGYEQYF. The chain combines TRBV11-2 with TRBJ2-7; D ambiguous. CDR1 is SGHAT, CDR2 FQNNGV, per germline. The CDR3 is 13 residues long. Trimming stripped 3 bases from V and 3 bases from J, with 9 bases between. Drawing the rest from reference TRBV11-2 and TRBJ2-7, the complete variable domain is EAGVAQSPRYKIIEKRQSVAFWCNPISGHATLYWYQQILGQGPKLLIQFQNNGVVDDSQLPKDRFSAERLKGVDSTLKIQPAKLEDSAVYLCASSFDKGYEQYFGPGTRLTVT.

This clonotype was seen at least ten times. The chain has TRBV20-1 and TRBJ2-5, with D perhaps TRBD1 or TRBD2 (5 bases each). V was cut by 3 bases and J by 4 bases, with 12 bases left in between. The CDR3 has 13 amino acids. Germline lookup yields CDR1 DFQATT and CDR2 SNEGSKA (reference sequence). The CDR3 here is CSARDVRGETQYF. CDR3 coding DNA: TGCAGTGCTAGGGACGTGAGGGGAGAGACCCAGTACTTC.

The sample holds many counts of this clonotype. In DNA, the CDR3 is TGTGCCAGCAGATCCCCAGGGACTAGCGGGGTTTGGAATGAGCAGTTCTTC. Amino acids: CASRSPGTSGVWNEQFF. The chain employs TRBV6-1 and TRBJ2-1; 13 bases agree with TRBD2. Trimming cost V 6 bases and J 7 bases; bases outside gene matches: 12. From germline, CDR1 is MNHNS and CDR2 SASEGT. The CDR3 has 17 amino acids.

This clonotype came up a few times. A much larger clonotype is one base distant, so this may be a read error. This rearrangement joins TRBV20-1 to TRBJ2-3, with a tentative D call TRBD2 (6 bases). Germline values: CDR1 DFQATT, CDR2 SNEGSKA (reference sequence). V was pared by 4 bases and J by 5 bases, with 13 bases between. The CDR3 loop spans 13 amino acids. CDR3 protein: CSAKLVGGDTQYF. CDR3 in DNA: TGCAGTGCTAAACTAGTGGGAGGAGATACGCAGTATTTT.

At least ten counts were recorded for this clonotype. CDR3 loop: CSAMGHPLPDTQYF. As DNA, the CDR3 is TGCAGTGCTATGGGTCACCCGCTACCAGATACGCAGTATTTT. The genes are TRBV20-1 and TRBJ2-3; D gene unclear. Trimming took off 4 bases at V and 4 bases at J, with 15 bases between the two ends. CDR3 size: 14 residues. The germline CDR1 and CDR2 sequences are DFQATT and SNEGSKA (reference sequence).

This clonotype was seen ten or more times. The chain employs TRBV6-5 and TRBJ1-5; D possibly corresponds to TRBD1 (5 bases). V was shortened by 5 bases and J by 3 bases, with 8 bases between the two germline ends. Germline V lookup: CDR1 MNHEY, CDR2 SVGAGI. The CDR3 covers 13 residues. CDR3 DNA: TGTGCCAGCAGTGAGACAGTCAATCAGCCCCAGCATTTT. Its translation is CASSETVNQPQHF.

This clonotype appeared many times. The rearrangement uses TRBV20-1 and TRBJ2-1; 14 positions agree with TRBD2. V lost 0 bases to trimming and J lost 10 bases; unmatched junction nucleotides: 8. This CDR3 region has 16 residues. Per germline, CDR1 DFQATT and CDR2 SNEGSKA (reference sequence). The CDR3 loop is CSARDRLAGGRFEQFF. The CDR3 coding sequence is TGCAGTGCTAGAGATAGACTAGCGGGGGGGCGGTTCGAGCAGTTCTTC.

This clonotype appeared many times. The chain employs TRBV6-5 and TRBJ1-5; D gene ambiguous. V gave up 2 bases and J gave up 6 bases, with 11 bases separating them. The CDR3 spans 14 residues. Germline-derived CDR1 and CDR2 are MNHEY and SVGAGI. CDR3 amino acids: CASSYNRASQPQHF. The CDR3 region has the DNA TGTGCCAGCAGTTACAACCGGGCCTCTCAGCCCCAGCATTTT.